The 5 T cell receptor beta chains below all came from one sample that was sequenced in a study of blood T cell repertoires in COVID-19. Sequencing was performed with immunoSEQ multiplex PCR; in TCRdb, only in-frame clones are kept and a portion is missing. The data show around 180,000 clones, with 86% seen just once and roughly 2.8% held by the top ten. The sample consisted of peripheral blood. The receptors here all came from a woman in her twenties or thirties with active or convalescent COVID-19.

This rearrangement joins TRBV19 to TRBJ2-7; the D is unclear. The ends were cut back, 5 bases at V and 3 bases at J, with 14 bases in the middle. Germline CDR1 LNHDA, CDR2 SQIVND (reference sequence). The CDR3 is 14 residues long. The CDR3 region has the DNA TGTGCCAGTAGTCACTCCCTGAAAAACTACGAGCAGTACTTC. This gives the protein CASSHSLKNYEQYF.

CDR3: CASSVAQDTEAFF. CDR3 nucleotides: TGTGCCAGCAGCGTAGCGCAGGACACTGAAGCTTTCTTT. This chain links TRBV9 with TRBJ1-1; D is unclear. V lost 0 bases, J lost 3 bases, and 6 bases lay in between. Per the germline V gene, CDR1 is SGDLS and CDR2 is YYNGEE. CDR3 size: 13 residues. The whole variable domain, filled in from reference TRBV9 and TRBJ1-1, reads DSGVTQTPKHLITATGQRVTLRCSPRSGDLSVYWYQQSLDQGLQFLIQYYNGEERAKGNILERFSAQQFPDLHSELNLSSLELGDSALYFCASSVAQDTEAFFGQGTRLTVV.

The rearrangement links TRBV4-1 to TRBJ1-5; TRBD1 matches 10 bases. V trimming: 0 bases; J trimming: 6 bases; junction bases outside the gene matches: 5. This CDR3 region has 16 residues. Germline V gene sequence: CDR1 MGHRA, CDR2 YSYEKL. DNA for the CDR3: TGCGCCAGCAGCCAAGATCCGGGACAGGGGAGTCAGCCCCAGCATTTT. Amino acid sequence: CASSQDPGQGSQPQHF.

The chain carries TRBV5-1 and TRBJ2-1; 7 bases match TRBD1. There are 14 residues in the CDR3. Per the germline V gene, CDR1 is SGHRS and CDR2 is YFSETQ. With V trimmed by 0 bases and J by 10 bases, 7 bases remained unmatched. CDR3 nucleotides: TGCGCCAGCAGCTTGGATACAGGGGTACGAGAGCAGTTCTTC. This codes for CASSLDTGVREQFF.

The chain has TRBV11-2 and TRBJ2-1; 8 bases align to TRBD2. Germline lookup yields CDR1 SGHAT and CDR2 FQNNGV. The V gene end was trimmed by 5 bases and the J gene end by 0 bases; junction bases not matched to a gene: 6. CDR3 length: 16 residues. In DNA form, the CDR3 reads TGTGCCAGCAGCAGTCCGGGACTAGTCTCCTACAATGAGCAGTTCTTC. Its translation is CASSSPGLVSYNEQFF. The variable domain in full, completed from reference TRBV11-2 and TRBJ2-1, reads EAGVAQSPRYKIIEKRQSVAFWCNPISGHATLYWYQQILGQGPKLLIQFQNNGVVDDSQLPKDRFSAERLKGVDSTLKIQPAKLEDSAVYLCASSSPGLVSYNEQFFGPGTRLTVL.